The next 25 T cell receptor beta chains were all read from a single sample in a study of shared clonotypes between healthy human individuals. Assay used: immunoSEQ multiplex PCR; TCRdb lists only in-frame clones, some missing. The data hold approximately 340,000 clones, with 74% observed a single time. The source material was memory CD4+ T cells sorted from blood. Indicated subset: CD45RA-negative fraction. The receptor source for this set is a man aged 30-40 years in good health.

CDR3 nucleotide sequence: TGCGCCAGCAGTTGGGGACTAGCGGGACGCGGAGAGACCCAGTACTTC. Protein sequence: CASSWGLAGRGETQYF. V usage is TRBV5-1 and J usage is TRBJ2-5, with TRBD2 matching over 13 bases. Germline CDR1 SGHRS, CDR2 YFSETQ. The CDR3 loop spans 16 amino acids. The V segment lost 5 bases and the J segment 4 bases; nucleotides outside the gene matches: 8.

The rearrangement links TRBV5-1 to TRBJ1-2; D may be TRBD1 (5 bases). Germline V gives CDR1 SGHRS, CDR2 YFSETQ. This CDR3 contains 14 residues. Between the trimmed V and J ends, which lost 2 bases and 8 bases, there was a span of 16 bases. The CDR3 DNA reads TGCGCCAGCAGCTTTGGGACGCCTACGGAGGGCTACACCTTC. It encodes CASSFGTPTEGYTF.

This clone was recorded a few times. This rearrangement joins TRBV18 to TRBJ2-3, with a weak D call TRBD2 (7 bases). Trimming removed 5 bases from V and 4 bases from J, with 13 bases in between. Germline V gene lookup returns CDR1 KGHSH and CDR2 LQKENI. CDR3 size: 14 residues. CDR3 sequence (DNA): TGTGCCAGCTCAAAAGGGGGGGACCCAGATACGCAGTATTTT. It codes for CASSKGGDPDTQYF.

This sequence joins TRBV5-1 and TRBJ1-4; D not resolved. The CDR3 totals 13 residues. Germline V gene sequence: CDR1 SGHRS, CDR2 YFSETQ. V lost 5 bases and J 8 bases, leaving 13 bases between the germline ends. CDR3: CASSLLGSEKLFF. The CDR3 DNA follows: TGCGCCAGCAGTCTCCTCGGCAGCGAAAAACTGTTTTTT.

At least ten counts were recorded for this clone. In DNA form, the CDR3 reads TGTGCCAGCTCACTTACAGGGGTTAAAGAGACCCAGTACTTC. Protein sequence: CASSLTGVKETQYF. The chain links TRBV18 to TRBJ2-5; 7 bases are shared with TRBD1. Germline values: CDR1 KGHSH, CDR2 LQKENI. The CDR3 loop spans 14 amino acids. Trimming removed 4 bases from V and 3 bases from J; junction bases left unmatched: 5.

This clone was seen a handful of times. CDR3 amino acids: CASSAPGLASLQQYF. The CDR3 bases are TGTGCCAGCAGTGCACCGGGACTAGCGAGCTTACAGCAGTACTTC. The chain combines TRBV27 with TRBJ2-7; 10 bases align to TRBD2. V dropped 5 bases and J dropped 8; count of bases not matched to a gene: 12. Per the germline V gene, CDR1 is MNHEY and CDR2 is SMNVEV (reference sequence). The length of the CDR3 is 15 residues.

The rearrangement uses TRBV10-3 and TRBJ2-1; 10 nucleotides match TRBD2. Trimming took 3 bases from V and 4 from J; bases not matched to a gene: 18. CDR3 length equals 20 residues. Germline CDR1 reads ENHRY; CDR2 reads SYGVKD. The CDR3 nucleotides read TGTGCCATCAGTGACCAGGGCGGTAGCGGGAGGTTAGGGAAGTACAATGAGCAGTTCTTC. The encoded protein is CAISDQGGSGRLGKYNEQFF.

The chain recombines TRBV2 with TRBJ2-1, with TRBD2 identical over 11 bases. Germline values: CDR1 SNHLY, CDR2 FYNNEI. With V trimmed by 7 bases and J by 8 bases, 19 bases remained unmatched. The CDR3 contains 18 residues. This CDR3 is CASNPLLLAGGVQDEQFF. The CDR3 region has the DNA TGTGCCAGCAACCCACTCCTTTTAGCGGGAGGGGTACAGGATGAGCAGTTCTTC. The full variable domain, with the rest looked up from reference TRBV2 and TRBJ2-1, is EPEVTQTPSHQVTQMGQEVILRCVPISNHLYFYWYRQILGQKVEFLVSFYNNEISEKSEIFDDQFSVERPDGSNFTLKIRSTKLEDSAMYFCASNPLLLAGGVQDEQFFGPGTRLTVL.

The chain recombines TRBV18 with TRBJ2-6; possible D gene TRBD2, 6 bases. Trimming removed 1 base at V and 1 base at J, with 14 bases between. The germline gives CDR1 KGHSH, CDR2 LQKENI. The CDR3 is 18 residues long. This CDR3 reads CASSPQEGRSSGANVLTF. The CDR3 nucleotides read TGTGCCAGCTCACCACAGGAGGGGCGAAGTTCTGGGGCCAACGTCCTGACTTTC.

This clone was seen a single time. J is TRBJ2-3 and V is TRBV11-2; 8 bases match TRBD2. Germline V gene lookup returns CDR1 SGHAT and CDR2 FQNNGV. The length of the CDR3 is 17 residues. Trimming cost V 3 bases and J 5 bases; bases outside gene matches: 13. The DNA for the CDR3 is TGTGCCAGCAGCTTGATTGGAGCGGGAGTGTATCGAGATACGCAGTATTTT. Encoded protein: CASSLIGAGVYRDTQYF. The whole variable domain, filled in from reference TRBV11-2 and TRBJ2-3, reads EAGVAQSPRYKIIEKRQSVAFWCNPISGHATLYWYQQILGQGPKLLIQFQNNGVVDDSQLPKDRFSAERLKGVDSTLKIQPAKLEDSAVYLCASSLIGAGVYRDTQYFGPGTRLTVL.

The rearrangement joins TRBV13 to TRBJ2-3, with 11 bases fitting TRBD2. From germline, CDR1 is PRHDT and CDR2 FYEKMQ (reference sequence). There are 16 residues in the CDR3. Unmatched junction bases numbered 3, after V lost 2 bases and J lost 2 bases. The CDR3 loop is CASSLIAGGNTDTQYF. The CDR3 nucleotides read TGTGCCAGCAGCTTAATAGCGGGAGGGAACACAGATACGCAGTATTTT. The full variable domain, in which reference TRBV13 and TRBJ2-3 provide the parts outside the CDR3, is AAGVIQSPRHLIKEKRETATLKCYPIPRHDTVYWYQQGPGQDPQFLISFYEKMQSDKGSIPDRFSAQQFSDYHSELNMSSLELGDSALYFCASSLIAGGNTDTQYFGPGTRLTVL.

The table lists this clone with many counts. This chain links TRBV7-3 with TRBJ2-6; D uncertain. There are 14 residues in the CDR3. V lost 7 bases to trimming and J lost 1 base, with 8 bases between them. Germline loops: CDR1 SGHTA, CDR2 FQGTGA. The CDR3, as DNA: TGTGCCAGCAAACTGGGATCTGGGGCCAACGTCCTGACTTTC. Its protein product is CASKLGSGANVLTF.

The V gene is TRBV29-1, the J gene TRBJ2-1; possible D gene TRBD2, 6 bases. V was trimmed by 6 bases and J by 8 bases, leaving 11 bases between them. Germline-derived CDR1 and CDR2 are SQVTM and ANQGSEA. The length of the CDR3 is 11 residues. The CDR3 sequence is CSVGSFDEQFF. CDR3 DNA: TGCAGCGTCGGGAGTTTCGATGAGCAGTTCTTC.

A few counts support this clone. The rearrangement joins TRBV28 to TRBJ2-5, with D perhaps given as TRBD1 or TRBD2 (6 bases each). The CDR3 covers 15 residues. Looked up from germline, CDR1 is MDHEN and CDR2 is SYDVKM. V lost 5 bases and J lost 2, with 15 bases in between. The CDR3 loop reads CASSTQGRTQETQYF. DNA for the CDR3: TGTGCCAGCAGTACCCAGGGGAGGACACAAGAGACCCAGTACTTC.

The chain recombines TRBV11-3 with TRBJ2-7; D might be TRBD1 or TRBD2, each matching 5 bases. Germline values: CDR1 SGHNT, CDR2 YENEEA. This CDR3 has 13 residues. Trimming removed 5 bases from V and 2 bases from J, with 10 bases in between. The CDR3 DNA follows: TGTGCCAGCAGCCCGGGGCAGGCCTACGAGCAGTACTTC. Amino acid sequence: CASSPGQAYEQYF. Drawing the rest from reference TRBV11-3 and TRBJ2-7, the complete variable domain is EAGVVQSPRYKIIEKKQPVAFWCNPISGHNTLYWYLQNLGQGPELLIRYENEEAVDDSQLPKDRFSAERLKGVDSTLKIQPAELGDSAVYLCASSPGQAYEQYFGPGTRLTVT.

This clone was seen only a few times. With a far larger clone one base away, a read error is the likely cause. The V and J genes are TRBV7-7 and TRBJ2-7; D possibly matches TRBD1 or TRBD2 (6 bases each). Germline V lookup: CDR1 SSHAT, CDR2 FNYEAQ (reference sequence). The CDR3 consists of 13 residues. The V gene lost 2 bases and the J gene lost 6 bases, with 11 bases spanning the gap. CDR3 sequence reads: CASSLTGGGEQYF. CDR3 bases: TGTGCCAGCAGCTTAACCGGGGGCGGCGAGCAGTACTTC.

This clone has more than one count but fewer than ten. This chain connects TRBV29-1 to TRBJ2-3; 10 nucleotides align to TRBD2. Looked up from germline, CDR1 is SQVTM and CDR2 is ANQGSEA. With V trimmed by 2 bases and J by 4 bases, 3 bases remained unmatched. The CDR3 loop spans 14 amino acids. CDR3 sequence (DNA): TGCAGCGTTGAAACTCTAGCGGGGGCAGATACGCAGTATTTT. Its translation: CSVETLAGADTQYF.

The chain has TRBV10-2 and TRBJ2-1; maybe TRBD1 (6 bases). The ends were cut back, 0 bases at V and 8 bases at J, with 14 bases in the middle. Germline V lookup: CDR1 WSHSY, CDR2 SAAADI. The length of the CDR3 is 15 residues. Written as DNA, the CDR3 is TGCGCCAGCAGTGAGTCAGCCATTGGGGGCGATGAGCAGTTCTTC. Amino acids: CASSESAIGGDEQFF.

J is TRBJ1-1 and V is TRBV2; 8 positions match TRBD1. The germline gives CDR1 SNHLY, CDR2 FYNNEI. Trimming removed 5 bases from V and 1 base from J; junction bases left unmatched: 3. The CDR3 length is 14 residues. The CDR3 sequence is CASSSGTGNTEAFF. The CDR3, as DNA: TGTGCCAGCAGTTCCGGGACAGGGAACACTGAAGCTTTCTTT.

This clone was seen just once. CDR3 amino acids: CATSRVRQVNTEAFF. CDR3 DNA: TGTGCCACCAGCAGAGTCAGACAGGTGAACACTGAAGCTTTCTTT. J is TRBJ1-1 and V is TRBV15; TRBD1 might be the D (6 bases). This CDR3 is 15 amino acids long. Germline CDR1 LNHNV, CDR2 YYDKDF (reference sequence). Between the trimmed V and J ends, which lost 1 base and 0 bases, there was a span of 9 bases.

V usage is TRBV6-5 and J usage is TRBJ1-4, with D possibly being TRBD1 (5 bases). The CDR3 length is 15 residues. Germline CDR1 and CDR2: MNHEY and SVGAGI. Trimming left V 6 bases short and J 5 bases short, with 16 bases between. In DNA, the CDR3 is TGTGCCAGCAGCAGCGGGGGACTGGGGAATGAAAAACTGTTTTTT. It encodes CASSSGGLGNEKLFF.

In this sample, this clone turned up a few times. The rearrangement links TRBV18 to TRBJ2-3; 8 bases agree with TRBD2. Losses at the gene ends were 3 bases for V and 5 bases for J; bases not matched to a gene: 10. The CDR3 runs 16 residues. Germline lookup yields CDR1 KGHSH and CDR2 LQKENI. The CDR3 sequence: CASSPRGAGVGDTQYF. CDR3 nucleotides: TGTGCCAGCTCACCGCGGGGAGCGGGAGTCGGAGATACGCAGTATTTT.

The chain uses TRBV5-5 and TRBJ2-3, with 8 bases identical to TRBD2. V shed 6 bases, J shed 5 bases, and the junction held 14 bases outside the gene matches. In germline, CDR1 is SGHKS, CDR2 YYEKEE (reference sequence). This CDR3 spans 16 amino acids. The CDR3 sequence: CASNPRGGRRVDTQYF. The CDR3 DNA is TGTGCCAGCAACCCCCGGGGCGGGAGGCGAGTAGATACGCAGTATTTT.

This clone was detected once. This chain connects TRBV5-1 to TRBJ2-3; 14 nucleotides agree with TRBD2. The trim removed 0 bases at V and 5 bases at J, leaving 8 bases unmatched. Germline V lookup: CDR1 SGHRS, CDR2 YFSETQ. CDR3 length: 18 residues. This chain's CDR3 is CASSLERTSGRWVDTQYF. The CDR3 DNA follows: TGCGCCAGCAGCTTGGAACGGACTAGCGGGAGGTGGGTAGATACGCAGTATTTT.

The table lists this clone with a few counts. This chain connects TRBV2 to TRBJ1-1, with no clear D. The ends were cut back, 6 bases at V and 0 bases at J, with 2 bases in the middle. From germline, CDR1 is SNHLY and CDR2 FYNNEI. This CDR3 has 11 amino acids. In DNA, the CDR3 is TGTGCCAGCAGGATGAACACTGAAGCTTTCTTT. It codes for CASRMNTEAFF.